This T cell receptor (beta chain) was sequenced during a study of OX40 agonist ivuxolimab in advanced cancers. Broader study findings: CD8+ T cells (on average) carried more expanded clones than CD4+ T cells.

TCRdb keeps only in-frame clones here, not all; method: immunoSEQ multiplex PCR. The data contain tens of thousands of clones, just under 85% of them seen just once; the ten biggest clones take up around 2.9%. J was trimmed by 6 bases and V by 4 bases; bases with no gene match: 3. Looked up from germline, CDR1 is MRHNA and CDR2 is SNTAGT. The CDR3 has 15 amino acids. This clone was picked up a small number of times. Its antigen is unidentified. Patients with a history of autoimmune disease or on systemic immunosuppression were excluded. This chain links TRBV6-4 with TRBJ2-1; TRBD2 agrees at 13 bases. The specimen was CD4+ or CD8+ T cells sorted from blood, collected in a trial of the OX40 agonist ivuxolimab. The clonotype comes from an adult with an advanced solid tumor such as melanoma, head and neck, liver or kidney cancer. The DNA of the CDR3 is TGTGCCAGCAGTGTAGGACTAGCGGGAGCCAATGAGCAGTTCTTC. Translated: CASSVGLAGANEQFF.